Each of the 30 T cell receptor beta chains below was sequenced from the same sample in a study of T cells generated in artificial thymic organoids. Separate semi-nested PCRs amplified TCRalpha and TCRbeta libraries using constant-region reverse primers in TRAC or TRBC. One entry per CDR3 protein, called by TCRdb with MiXCR from the 5' RACE reads. The sample consists of under 10,000 distinct CDR3 sequences, about 16% of them appearing once. The sequencing input was naive CD8+ T cells from the thymus. Subset here: CD3+TCRalphabeta+CD8SP T cells; for blood, CD45RO-CCR7+ naive CD8+ T cells. Receptors were obtained from a human donor who gave cord blood stem cells for thymic organoid culture, a cardiac surgery patient who gave postnatal thymus, or a blood donor (not recorded which).

The table lists this clonotype with many counts. V is TRBV20-1 and J is TRBJ1-6; TRBD1 is a possible D gene (6 bases). V lost 6 bases and J 9 bases, leaving 24 bases between the germline ends. The germline gives CDR1 DFQATT, CDR2 SNEGSKA (reference sequence). CDR3 size: 16 residues. CDR3 sequence: CSAENEGDVWGSPLHF. The CDR3 DNA sequence: TGCAGTGCGGAGAACGAGGGGGACGTATGGGGTTCACCCCTCCACTTT.

This clonotype is categorized as medium-sized. The rearrangement uses TRBV20-1 and TRBJ1-5; D is ambiguous. The CDR3 runs to 13 residues. V was shortened by 3 bases and J by 7 bases, with 13 bases between the two germline ends. Germline CDR1 is DFQATT and CDR2 is SNEGSKA (reference sequence). The CDR3 DNA follows: TGCAGTGCTAGTCTAGGGTCCGGGCAGCCCCAGCATTTT. Translated, it gives CSASLGSGQPQHF.

The table lists this clonotype with many counts. This rearrangement joins TRBV12-3 or TRBV12-4 to TRBJ2-5, with TRBD2 identical over 8 bases. The CDR3 runs 15 residues. With 5 bases clipped from V and 6 bases from J, the junction kept 11 bases outside the gene matches. For the CDR3, the DNA is TGTGCCAGCAGTACCGGGGGGGCGTCTCGAAAGACCCAGTACTTC. Its translation: CASSTGGASRKTQYF.

Many counts were recorded for this clonotype. The CDR3 is CAISESESYNEQFF. In DNA form, the CDR3 reads TGTGCCATCAGTGAGTCGGAGAGTTACAATGAGCAGTTCTTC. The gene calls are TRBV10-3 and TRBJ2-1, with D unresolved. The germline CDR1 and CDR2 sequences are ENHRY and SYGVKD. The CDR3 length is 14 residues. Trimming shortened V by 0 bases and J by 4 bases, and 7 bases separated the two germline ends.

This clonotype was observed at least ten times. The V gene is TRBV7-9, the J gene TRBJ2-1; D gene uncertain. This CDR3 contains 14 residues. The germline V gene has CDR1 SEHNR and CDR2 FQNEAQ (reference sequence). The V end was cut by 1 base, the J end by 4 bases, with 8 bases between. CDR3 sequence (DNA): TGTGCCAGCAGCTTAGTGGCCGCTTACAATGAGCAGTTCTTC. Encoded protein: CASSLVAAYNEQFF.

By frequency in the sample, this clonotype is medium-sized. The rearrangement joins TRBV12-3 or TRBV12-4 to TRBJ1-5, with 10 bases matching TRBD1. J gave up 5 bases and V 6 bases, and 10 bases lay outside the gene matches. The CDR3 is 16 residues long. The CDR3, as DNA: TGTGCCAGCAGCCGCGCGACAGGGGGCCCCTATCAGCCCCAGCATTTT. Translation gives CASSRATGGPYQPQHF.

There are many counts of this clonotype. The genes are TRBV6-6 and TRBJ2-5, with 8 bases matching TRBD1. The CDR3 is 16 amino acids. The germline V gene encodes CDR1 MNHNY and CDR2 SVGAGI (reference sequence). The ends lost 8 bases at V and 1 base at J; junction bases unmatched: 12. The CDR3 DNA reads as TGTGCCAGCCGAAGACCAACAGGGGGGCTCCAAGAGACCCAGTACTTC. Its translation is CASRRPTGGLQETQYF.

By sample fraction, this clonotype is medium-sized. The rearrangement uses TRBV29-1 and TRBJ2-3; the D call may be TRBD1 or TRBD2 (5 bases each). V was shortened by 7 bases and J by 7 bases, with 18 bases between the two germline ends. This CDR3 spans 13 amino acids. Germline values: CDR1 SQVTM, CDR2 ANQGSEA. This CDR3 reads CSAEGQGIHTQYF. The CDR3 nucleotides read TGCAGCGCAGAGGGGCAGGGAATACATACGCAGTATTTT.

This clonotype was found a few times. A much larger clone differs by one base, so this may be a read error. The gene calls are TRBV7-9 and TRBJ2-1, with D maybe TRBD1 (6 bases). The CDR3 has 16 amino acids. Germline V gives CDR1 SEHNR, CDR2 FQNEAQ (reference sequence). Trimming cost V 3 bases and J 6 bases, with 18 bases left between them. This CDR3 is CASSFPRGSGANEQFF. DNA of the CDR3: TGTGCCAGCAGCTTCCCCAGGGGTAGTGGAGCCAATGAGCAGTTCTTC.

This clonotype is judged medium-sized. V and J are TRBV7-9 and TRBJ2-1; D is ambiguous. From germline, CDR1 is SEHNR and CDR2 FQNEAQ (reference sequence). V was clipped by 4 bases and J by 0 bases, with 13 bases between them. The CDR3 contains 16 residues. The CDR3 DNA follows: TGTGCCAGCAGCTCTCCGACACATAGCTCCTACAATGAGCAGTTCTTC. Protein product: CASSSPTHSSYNEQFF. The full variable domain, with the rest looked up from reference TRBV7-9 and TRBJ2-1, is DTGVSQNPRHKITKRGQNVTFRCDPISEHNRLYWYRQTLGQGPEFLTYFQNEAQLEKSRLLSDRFSAERPKGSFSTLEIQRTEQGDSAMYLCASSSPTHSSYNEQFFGPGTRLTVL.

By share, this clonotype ranks as medium-sized. The genes are TRBV4-3 and TRBJ2-5; 7 bases align to TRBD1. After removal of 4 bases from V and 0 bases from J, the junction contained 5 bases not matched to a gene. The CDR3 consists of 15 residues. CDR1 and CDR2 from the germline V gene are LGHNA and YSLEER. The CDR3 protein is CASSRRQGNQETQYF. The CDR3 coding sequence is TGCGCCAGCAGCCGACGACAGGGTAACCAAGAGACCCAGTACTTC.

This clonotype is medium-sized (0.01 to 0.1%) by share. The gene calls are TRBV12-3 or TRBV12-4 and TRBJ1-5, with D unclear. This CDR3 is built from 12 residues. With 0 bases removed from V and 7 bases from J, the gap between germline ends came to 4 bases. CDR3 protein: CASSLARQPQHF. The CDR3 nucleotides are TGTGCCAGCAGTTTAGCCAGGCAGCCCCAGCATTTT.

The genes are TRBV28 and TRBJ2-3, with 8 bases matching TRBD2. The J segment lost 3 bases and the V segment lost 2 bases, leaving 16 bases of the junction unmatched. This CDR3 contains 19 residues. CDR1 is MDHEN, CDR2 SYDVKM, per germline. The CDR3 DNA reads as TGTGCCAGCAGTTTAGTCCCACCCGGACTAGCCTGGTTGACAGATACGCAGTATTTT. This encodes CASSLVPPGLAWLTDTQYF. Variable domain in full (rest from reference TRBV28 and TRBJ2-3): DVKVTQSSRYLVKRTGEKVFLECVQDMDHENMFWYRQDPGLGLRLIYFSYDVKMKEKGDIPEGYSVSREKKERFSLILESASTNQTSMYLCASSLVPPGLAWLTDTQYFGPGTRLTVL.

This clonotype has just a few counts. The chain recombines TRBV21-1 with TRBJ2-7; TRBD1, the table's D call, lacks a check against the DNA. TRBV21-1 is flagged as a pseudogene. This CDR3 region has 14 residues. The chain's CDR3 is CASSSGQGVNEQYF. DNA for the CDR3: TGTGCCAGCAGCTCGGGACAGGGGGTAAACGAGCAGTACTTC.

For this clonotype: A much larger clone lies a single base off, so this may be a read error. The genes are TRBV10-3 and TRBJ2-1, with TRBD2 matching 10 bases. The CDR3 length is 16 residues. CDR1 is ENHRY and CDR2 is SYGVKD in the germline V gene. CDR3 amino acids: CTIRSSSGRASGEQFF. In DNA, the CDR3 is TGTACCATCAGATCCTCGAGCGGGAGGGCCTCGGGTGAGCAGTTCTTC.

This clonotype was recorded a few times. Here the CDR3 omits its conserved ending phenylalanine or tryptophan, so a read error is the likely source. CDR3 in amino acids: CASSQESAWGTEAFL. CDR3 in DNA: TGCGCCAGCAGCCAAGAATCAGCCTGGGGCACTGAAGCTTTCTTA. The chain uses TRBV4-1 and TRBJ1-1; D is undetermined. Germline CDR1 MGHRA, CDR2 YSYEKL. The CDR3 runs 15 residues. Trimming shortened V by 0 bases and J by 4 bases, and 12 bases separated the two germline ends.

This clonotype is categorized as medium-sized. The chain recombines TRBV6-6 with TRBJ1-5; D ambiguous. V dropped 6 bases and J dropped 2 bases, with 8 bases sitting between them. CDR3 length: 13 residues. CDR1 and CDR2 (germline): MNHNY, SVGAGI (reference sequence). CDR3: CASRVFGNQPQHF. The CDR3 DNA reads TGTGCCAGCAGGGTCTTTGGCAATCAGCCCCAGCATTTT.

In its sample, this clonotype is medium-sized (0.01 to 0.1%). V gene TRBV7-2 combines with J gene TRBJ2-3; D is ambiguous. The germline V gene encodes CDR1 SGHTA and CDR2 FQGNSA. The V end was cut by 5 bases, the J end by 3 bases, with 6 bases between. The CDR3 has 12 amino acids. The CDR3 DNA reads TGTGCCAGCAGCGCCCTTACAGATACGCAGTATTTT. Translation: CASSALTDTQYF.

This clonotype is classed as medium-sized (0.01 to 0.1%). The CDR3: CASSPSAPFRPGELFF. In nucleotides, the CDR3 is TGTGCCAGCAGCCCCAGTGCCCCCTTTCGCCCCGGGGAGCTGTTTTTT. The chain combines TRBV5-5 with TRBJ2-2; D uncertain. Germline-derived CDR1 and CDR2 are SGHKS and YYEKEE (reference sequence). The CDR3 runs to 16 residues. V was trimmed by 4 bases and J by 6 bases, leaving 19 bases between them.

Within the sample, this clonotype is medium-sized (0.01 to 0.1%). The chain is built from TRBV9 and TRBJ1-6, with D uncertain. The CDR3 sequence is 17 residues long. Germline CDR1 reads SGDLS; CDR2 reads YYNGEE. The V end lost 4 bases, the J end lost 0 bases, and 14 bases lay between the germline ends. Written as DNA, the CDR3 is TGTGCCAGCAGCCCCGGACCGTTGAGCTCCTATAATTCACCCCTCCACTTT. Its translation is CASSPGPLSSYNSPLHF.

This clonotype was detected only a few times. The genes are TRBV13 and TRBJ2-7; 8 bases fit TRBD2. V shed 1 base and J 4 bases; nucleotides not matched to a gene: 6. Germline V lookup: CDR1 PRHDT, CDR2 FYEKMQ (reference sequence). CDR3 length: 15 residues. The CDR3: CASSLDTGGVYEQYF. In DNA form, the CDR3 reads TGTGCCAGCAGCTTAGATACGGGAGGGGTATACGAGCAGTACTTC.

About this clonotype: This sequence may be a read error, since a much larger clone differs from it by one base. The gene calls are TRBV6-2 or TRBV6-3 and TRBJ2-7; unclear D gene. Germline V CDR1 and CDR2: MNHEY, SVGEGT. This CDR3 has 16 amino acids. Trimming cost V 6 bases and J 3 bases, with 21 bases left between them. CDR3 nucleotide sequence: TGTGCCAGCAGCTATAAAGATCGGACCCTCTACTACGAGCAGTACTTC. Translated: CASSYKDRTLYYEQYF.

This clonotype was seen a few times. Since a much larger clone is just one base distant, this may be a read error. The chain combines TRBV20-1 with TRBJ2-1; no clear D. CDR3 size: 14 residues. Germline lookup yields CDR1 DFQATT and CDR2 SNEGSKA (reference sequence). CDR3 in amino acids: CSARDLVSYNVQFF. The CDR3 DNA reads as TGCAGTGCTAGAGATTTGGTCTCCTACAATGTGCAGTTCTTC.

This clonotype was observed a handful of times. The chain carries TRBV7-3 and TRBJ2-3; the match to TRBD2 covers 13 bases. V gave up 4 bases and J gave up 2 bases; unmatched junction bases: 3. This CDR3 has 16 residues. Germline CDR1 reads SGHTA; CDR2 reads FQGTGA. The CDR3: CASSSGLAGATDTQYF. The CDR3 region has the DNA TGTGCCAGCAGCTCAGGACTAGCGGGGGCCACAGATACGCAGTATTTT.

This chain uses TRBV18 with TRBJ2-3; 9 bases agree with TRBD1. The J call may be mistaken, given a closer DNA end match to TRBJ1-5. CDR1 and CDR2 (germline): KGHSH, LQKENI. This CDR3 has 19 residues. Written as DNA, the CDR3 is TGTGCCAGCTCACCTCAGTTAAAGCGGACCGGACAGGGGATAGATACGCAGCATTTT. Protein product: CASSPQLKRTGQGIDTQHF.

Relative to its sample, this clonotype is medium-sized. The chain uses TRBV10-3 and TRBJ1-6, with a weak D call TRBD1 (5 bases). CDR3 length: 12 residues. Germline V gene data show CDR1 as ENHRY and CDR2 as SYGVKD. CDR3 sequence reads: CATRGGNSPLHF. CDR3 DNA sequence: TGTGCGACCCGGGGGGGAAATTCACCCCTCCACTTT.

The table lists this clonotype with a few counts. The V call is TRBV13, the J call TRBJ2-1; 7 nucleotides agree with TRBD2. J was trimmed by 3 bases and V by 1 base; bases with no gene match: 3. Germline assignment: CDR1 PRHDT and CDR2 FYEKMQ (reference sequence). The CDR3 has 15 amino acids. Here the CDR3 reads CASSLAGGGYNEQFF. CDR3 bases: TGTGCCAGCAGCTTAGCGGGAGGAGGCTACAATGAGCAGTTCTTC.

The chain combines TRBV5-5 with TRBJ1-6, with 8 bases lining up with TRBD1. The germline CDR1 and CDR2 sequences are SGHKS and YYEKEE (reference sequence). The CDR3 sequence is 14 residues long. Unmatched junction bases numbered 8, after V lost 4 bases and J lost 11 bases. CDR3 sequence reads: CASSSSGQGAPLHF. CDR3 in DNA: TGTGCCAGCAGCAGTAGCGGACAGGGTGCACCCCTCCACTTT.

As concerns this clonotype: This clone may be a read error of a much larger clone one base away. This chain joins TRBV4-2 and TRBJ2-7; D is perhaps TRBD2 (6 bases). The V end lost 3 bases, the J end lost 6 bases, and 18 bases lay between the germline ends. Germline CDR1 LGHNA, CDR2 YNFKEQ. The length of the CDR3 is 15 residues. This chain's CDR3 is CASSHLSGVEGEQYF. DNA of the CDR3: TGTGCCAGCAGCCACCTTAGCGGCGTCGAAGGCGAGCAGTACTTC.

In this sample, this clonotype is medium-sized. This chain uses TRBV5-1 with TRBJ2-1; D is unclear. The V and J ends lost 0 bases and 7 bases respectively, with 5 bases between them. The CDR3 is 12 residues long. The germline V gene encodes CDR1 SGHRS and CDR2 YFSETQ. As DNA, the CDR3 is TGCGCCAGCAGCTTGGATGGGAATGAGCAGTTCTTC. Amino acids: CASSLDGNEQFF.